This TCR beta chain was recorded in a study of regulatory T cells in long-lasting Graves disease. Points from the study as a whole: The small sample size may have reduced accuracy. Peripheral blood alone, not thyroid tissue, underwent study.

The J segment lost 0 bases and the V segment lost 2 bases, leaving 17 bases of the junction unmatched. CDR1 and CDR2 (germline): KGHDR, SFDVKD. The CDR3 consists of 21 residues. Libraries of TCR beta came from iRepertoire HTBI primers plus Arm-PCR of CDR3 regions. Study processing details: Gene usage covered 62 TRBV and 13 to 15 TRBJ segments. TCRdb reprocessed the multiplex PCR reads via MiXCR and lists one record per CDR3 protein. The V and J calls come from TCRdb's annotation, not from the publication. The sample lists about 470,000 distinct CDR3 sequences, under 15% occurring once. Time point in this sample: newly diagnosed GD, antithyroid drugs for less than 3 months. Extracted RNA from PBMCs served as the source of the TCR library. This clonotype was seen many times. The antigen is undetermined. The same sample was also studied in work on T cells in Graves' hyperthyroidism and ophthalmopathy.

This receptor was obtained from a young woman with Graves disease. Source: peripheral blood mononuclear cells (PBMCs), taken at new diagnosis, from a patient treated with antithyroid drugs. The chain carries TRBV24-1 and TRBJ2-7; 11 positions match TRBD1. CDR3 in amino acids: CATSDSSPSDRGRRPSYEQYF. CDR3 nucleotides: TGTGCCACCAGTGATTCATCCCCTTCGGACAGGGGGCGCCGACCCTCCTACGAGCAGTACTTC.